These 28 T cell receptor beta chains were sequenced from one sample in a study of early T cells in non-severe SARS-CoV-2 infection. MiXCR, applied by TCRdb to the 5' RACE reads, yields one record per CDR3 protein. The repertoire holds around 61,000 distinct CDR3 sequences, with 10% to 13% as singletons. Specimen: whole blood. These receptors were obtained from an adult who was a healthcare worker with PCR-confirmed SARS-CoV-2 infection or an uninfected control (not recorded which).

This clonotype has at least ten counts. In DNA, the CDR3 is TGCAGTGCTAGCAAGACTAGCGGTTGGCAAGAGACCCAGTACTTC. It encodes CSASKTSGWQETQYF. V gene TRBV20-1 combines with J gene TRBJ2-5, with 9 bases identical to TRBD2. This CDR3 contains 15 residues. Germline V gene lookup returns CDR1 DFQATT and CDR2 SNEGSKA (reference sequence). The trim removed 3 bases at V and 2 bases at J, leaving 7 bases unmatched.

J is TRBJ2-7 and V is TRBV3-1; TRBD1 matches at 11 bases. CDR1 LGHDT and CDR2 YNNKEL come from the germline V gene (reference sequence). Trimming cost V 4 bases and J 6 bases; bases outside gene matches: 5. The CDR3 is 14 residues long. CDR3 in amino acids: CASSPGQGGSEQYF. In nucleotides, the CDR3 is TGTGCCAGCAGCCCGGGACAGGGGGGTTCCGAGCAGTACTTC.

In this sample, this clonotype turned up many times. This chain links TRBV4-1 with TRBJ1-2, with a tentative D call TRBD1 (6 bases). V shed 0 bases and J shed 4 bases, with 9 bases lying between them. Germline lookup yields CDR1 MGHRA and CDR2 YSYEKL. The CDR3 contains 14 residues. The CDR3: CASSQDPGVYGYTF. The CDR3 coding sequence is TGCGCCAGCAGCCAAGATCCAGGGGTCTATGGCTACACCTTC.

This clonotype was observed a handful of times. CDR3 sequence reads: CSASGDRGNQPQHF. The CDR3 coding sequence is TGCAGTGCTAGTGGGGACAGGGGCAATCAGCCCCAGCATTTT. The V call is TRBV20-1, the J call TRBJ1-5; 9 nucleotides line up with TRBD1. The length of the CDR3 is 14 residues. After removal of 3 bases from V and 2 bases from J, the junction contained 2 bases not matched to a gene. Germline loops: CDR1 DFQATT, CDR2 SNEGSKA (reference sequence).

The rearrangement uses TRBV4-3 and TRBJ2-1; the D call may be TRBD1 or TRBD2 (5 bases each). Trimming shortened V by 2 bases and J by 4 bases, and 18 bases separated the two germline ends. Germline V lookup: CDR1 LGHNA, CDR2 YSLEER. The length of the CDR3 is 17 residues. CDR3 protein: CASSQSSGPHDYNEQFF. The CDR3 bases are TGCGCCAGCAGCCAATCATCGGGACCTCACGATTACAATGAGCAGTTCTTC.

This clonotype has ten or more counts. The genes are TRBV19 and TRBJ2-4, with TRBD1 matching 10 bases. This CDR3 contains 14 residues. With 3 bases clipped from V and 7 bases from J, the junction kept 3 bases outside the gene matches. CDR1 LNHDA and CDR2 SQIVND come from the germline V gene (reference sequence). CDR3 in DNA: TGTGCCAGTAGTATCGACAGGGGGCTGAACATTCAGTACTTC. Translating it yields CASSIDRGLNIQYF.

The gene calls are TRBV12-5 and TRBJ1-1, with D unclear. V shed 6 bases and J shed 2 bases, with 10 bases lying between them. The CDR3 runs 13 residues. CDR1 and CDR2 (germline): LGHNT, FRNRAP. CDR3 sequence reads: CASGRQSNTEAFF. The CDR3, as DNA: TGTGCTAGTGGCCGACAATCAAACACTGAAGCTTTCTTT.

The rearrangement joins TRBV6-1 to TRBJ1-5; weak D call: TRBD1 (6 bases). The V end lost 7 bases, the J end lost 7 bases, and 14 bases lay between the germline ends. Germline values: CDR1 MNHNS, CDR2 SASEGT. The CDR3 loop spans 13 amino acids. The CDR3: CASNPRGEQPQHF. Written as DNA, the CDR3 is TGTGCCAGCAACCCCAGGGGAGAACAGCCCCAGCATTTT.

Many counts were recorded for this clonotype. The chain carries TRBV7-2 and TRBJ1-1; perhaps TRBD1 as D (6 bases). This CDR3 comprises 13 residues. Trimming shortened V by 7 bases and J by 5 bases, and 14 bases separated the two germline ends. Per the germline V gene, CDR1 is SGHTA and CDR2 is FQGNSA. CDR3 loop: CASTSRTGTEAFF. The CDR3 DNA follows: TGTGCCAGCACCTCCCGCACAGGGACTGAAGCTTTCTTT.

V is TRBV3-1 and J is TRBJ1-1; D not resolved. CDR1 and CDR2 (germline): LGHDT, YNNKEL (reference sequence). CDR3 length equals 15 residues. The V end lost 1 base, the J end lost 1 base, and 10 bases lay between the germline ends. The CDR3 is CASSQGWQPNTEAFF. Written as DNA, the CDR3 is TGTGCCAGCAGCCAAGGGTGGCAGCCGAACACTGAAGCTTTCTTT.

There are a few counts of this clonotype. The V gene is TRBV10-2, the J gene TRBJ1-1; D perhaps matches TRBD1 (6 bases). The CDR3 is 14 residues long. V was pared by 3 bases and J by 2 bases, with 10 bases between. Per the germline V gene, CDR1 is WSHSY and CDR2 is SAAADI. CDR3 region: CASSDIRGNTEAFF. CDR3 nucleotide sequence: TGCGCCAGCAGTGACATCAGGGGCAACACTGAAGCTTTCTTT.

The rearrangement links TRBV5-1 to TRBJ2-7, with D perhaps being TRBD1 or TRBD2 (5 bases each). This CDR3 spans 16 amino acids. CDR1 is SGHRS, CDR2 YFSETQ, per germline. With 7 bases removed from V and 3 bases from J, the gap between germline ends came to 23 bases. This chain's CDR3 is CASSNAGATFYYEQYF. The CDR3 DNA sequence: TGCGCCAGCTCCAACGCCGGGGCCACGTTCTACTACGAGCAGTACTTC. The whole variable domain, filled in from reference TRBV5-1 and TRBJ2-7, reads KAGVTQTPRYLIKTRGQQVTLSCSPISGHRSVSWYQQTPGQGLQFLFEYFSETQRNKGNFPGRFSGRQFSNSRSEMNVSTLELGDSALYLCASSNAGATFYYEQYFGPGTRLTVT.

This clonotype was counted a few times. This chain uses TRBV9 with TRBJ1-4; tentative D call: TRBD1 (5 bases). CDR1 and CDR2 from the germline V gene are SGDLS and YYNGEE. This CDR3 has 13 amino acids. Trimming removed 4 bases from V and 6 bases from J, with 10 bases in between. CDR3 nucleotide sequence: TGTGCCAGCAGCCCCGCAGGGTATGAAAAACTGTTTTTT. Amino acids: CASSPAGYEKLFF.

This clonotype was counted ten times or more. V and J are TRBV6-5 and TRBJ2-3; D is ambiguous. The V end was cut by 3 bases, the J end by 0 bases, with 7 bases between. Looked up from germline, CDR1 is MNHEY and CDR2 is SVGAGI. This CDR3 contains 14 residues. The CDR3 loop reads CASSYGRSTDTQYF. The CDR3 bases are TGTGCCAGCAGTTATGGTAGAAGCACAGATACGCAGTATTTT.

The chain has TRBV11-2 and TRBJ2-7; D perhaps matches TRBD2 (6 bases). CDR3 length: 16 amino acids. V gave up 0 bases and J gave up 2 bases, with 14 bases separating them. Per germline, CDR1 SGHAT and CDR2 FQNNGV. CDR3 in amino acids: CASSLDGQGGPYEQYF. The CDR3 coding sequence is TGTGCCAGCAGCTTAGATGGGCAGGGAGGTCCCTACGAGCAGTACTTC.

V usage is TRBV10-3 and J usage is TRBJ2-7; 11 bases align to TRBD1. Germline CDR1 and CDR2: ENHRY and SYGVKD. The CDR3 has 16 residues. V was clipped by 10 bases and J by 4 bases; unmatched bases: 15. CDR3 loop: CASSTGTGGGTYEQYF. DNA of the CDR3: TGTGCCAGCTCGACCGGGACAGGGGGAGGGACTTACGAGCAGTACTTC.

This clonotype was found many times. The CDR3 DNA reads TGTGCCAGCAGTTTTACAGGGGGCAGGTACGAGCAGTACTTC. The encoded protein is CASSFTGGRYEQYF. The chain has TRBV12-3 or TRBV12-4 and TRBJ2-7; 9 bases are a match to TRBD1. This CDR3 has 14 amino acids. The trim removed 3 bases at V and 4 bases at J, leaving 4 bases unmatched.

This chain connects TRBV9 to TRBJ2-1; a weak D match, TRBD2 (6 bases). With 0 bases removed from V and 3 bases from J, the gap between germline ends came to 10 bases. CDR1 and CDR2 (germline): SGDLS, YYNGEE. The CDR3 is 15 residues long. CDR3 loop: CASSVAGAGYNEQFF. In DNA form, the CDR3 reads TGTGCCAGCAGCGTAGCGGGAGCCGGCTACAATGAGCAGTTCTTC.

The chain is built from TRBV10-3 and TRBJ2-2; 9 nucleotides agree with TRBD1. The germline CDR1 and CDR2 sequences are ENHRY and SYGVKD. The CDR3 sequence is 14 residues long. V was clipped by 10 bases and J by 7 bases; unmatched bases: 10. The CDR3: CATHGTGTFGELFF. The CDR3 DNA sequence: TGTGCCACCCATGGGACAGGGACTTTCGGGGAGCTGTTTTTT.

V is TRBV10-3 and J is TRBJ2-5; D uncertain. Germline values: CDR1 ENHRY, CDR2 SYGVKD. The ends were cut back, 8 bases at V and 2 bases at J, with 6 bases in the middle. CDR3 length equals 11 residues. The CDR3 DNA reads TGTGCCATCGGTCAGCAAGAGACCCAGTACTTC. Translating gives CAIGQQETQYF.

This clonotype showed up many times. The V call is TRBV3-1, the J call TRBJ2-3, with a possible D match to TRBD2 (5 bases). Germline loops: CDR1 LGHDT, CDR2 YNNKEL (reference sequence). The CDR3 has 20 residues. With 1 base removed from V and 0 bases from J, the gap between germline ends came to 23 bases. CDR3 loop: CASSQGLGSLNPGSTDTQYF. In DNA, the CDR3 is TGTGCCAGCAGCCAAGGCCTCGGAAGCCTCAACCCGGGGAGCACAGATACGCAGTATTTT.

The V and J genes are TRBV25-1 and TRBJ2-1; D gene ambiguous. V was clipped by 4 bases and J by 12 bases, with 13 bases between them. The CDR3 length is 12 residues. The germline CDR1 and CDR2 sequences are MGHDK and SYGVNS. The CDR3 region is CASSGARIGQFF. CDR3 nucleotides: TGTGCCAGCAGTGGGGCCAGAATAGGGCAGTTCTTC.

This rearrangement joins TRBV20-1 to TRBJ2-5, with 8 positions matching TRBD2. The CDR3 is 14 residues long. Germline-derived CDR1 and CDR2 are DFQATT and SNEGSKA (reference sequence). V lost 6 bases and J lost 1; bases outside the gene matches: 7. DNA of the CDR3: TGCAGTGCCCCCTCGAGCGGGGGCCAAGAGACCCAGTACTTC. Its protein product is CSAPSSGGQETQYF.

This clonotype was seen ten or more times. The genes are TRBV11-3 and TRBJ2-2; possible D gene TRBD2, 5 bases. This CDR3 region has 18 residues. The germline V gene has CDR1 SGHNT and CDR2 YENEEA. Trimming cost V 0 bases and J 0 bases, with 14 bases left between them. The CDR3 DNA sequence: TGTGCCAGCAGCTTAGAATGGGAGACCGTTACGAACACCGGGGAGCTGTTTTTT. Translation: CASSLEWETVTNTGELFF. The full variable domain, rest sourced from reference TRBV11-3 and TRBJ2-2, is EAGVVQSPRYKIIEKKQPVAFWCNPISGHNTLYWYLQNLGQGPELLIRYENEEAVDDSQLPKDRFSAERLKGVDSTLKIQPAELGDSAVYLCASSLEWETVTNTGELFFGEGSRLTVL.

Ten or more counts support this clonotype. CDR3 loop: CASSEAPSEAFF. CDR3 nucleotide sequence: TGTGCCAGCAGTGAAGCGCCATCTGAAGCTTTCTTT. The chain joins TRBV2 to TRBJ1-1; D ambiguous. Looked up from germline, CDR1 is SNHLY and CDR2 is FYNNEI. Trimming pared 0 bases from V and 6 bases from J, leaving 5 bases between. This CDR3 comprises 12 residues.

Concerning this clonotype: This sequence may be a read error, since a much larger clone differs from it by one base. The J gene is TRBJ1-1, the V gene TRBV2, with 10 bases matching TRBD1. Germline lookup yields CDR1 SNHLY and CDR2 FYNNEI. The CDR3 runs 14 residues. Trimming took 6 bases from V and 7 from J; bases not matched to a gene: 8. DNA for the CDR3: TGTGCCAGCAGACTGGGACAGGGGTACAATGAAGCTTTCTTT. Translated, it gives CASRLGQGYNEAFF.

The chain employs TRBV7-9 and TRBJ1-2; D perhaps matches TRBD1 (6 bases). This CDR3 has 12 amino acids. The V and J ends lost 1 base and 7 bases respectively, with 7 bases between them. Germline V gives CDR1 SEHNR, CDR2 FQNEAQ (reference sequence). CDR3 region: CASSLDRAGYTF. The CDR3 coding sequence is TGTGCCAGCAGCTTAGACAGGGCTGGCTACACCTTC.

The chain carries TRBV19 and TRBJ2-2; D not resolved. CDR1 and CDR2 (germline): LNHDA, SQIVND (reference sequence). The CDR3 has 14 amino acids. The V end lost 1 base, the J end lost 6 bases, and 9 bases lay between the germline ends. The CDR3 region has the DNA TGTGCCAGTAGTATAGGCTGGCTGGCCGGGGAGCTGTTTTTT. Amino acids: CASSIGWLAGELFF. Supplemented by reference TRBV19 and TRBJ2-2, the full variable domain reads DGGITQSPKYLFRKEGQNVTLSCEQNLNHDAMYWYRQDPGQGLRLIYYSQIVNDFQKGDIAEGYSVSREKKESFPLTVTSAQKNPTAFYLCASSIGWLAGELFFGEGSRLTVL.